These T cell receptor beta chains were read from a single sample in a study of T cells after posttransplantation cyclophosphamide. Here immunoSEQ multiplex PCR was the method, and the copy in TCRdb shows in-frame clones only, minus some. This repertoire holds about 7,700 clones, and none appear only once. The starting material was PBMCs, obtained approximately 96 days after allogeneic stem cell transplant with posttransplant cyclophosphamide. These receptors came from a female patient in her 60s who received an allogeneic stem cell transplant from an unrelated donor, was CMV-positive, and had acute GVHD only. Some T cells may be the graft donor's. CDR3s include the opening cysteine and the closing phenylalanine or tryptophan. D genes are given only for firm matches. A clone size is listed for some rows: how often the clone was seen (once, few, many), or a class if it is expanded.

D gene,J gene,V gene,clone size,CDR3 protein,CDR3 DNA
NA,TRBJ1-1,TRBV20-1,many,CSATNTEAFF,TGCAGTGCTACTAACACTGAAGCTTTCTTT
NA,TRBJ1-1,TRBV4-1,many,CASSQDLGSDGEAFF,TGCGCCAGCAGCCAAGATTTAGGGTCGGATGGGGAAGCTTTCTTT
NA,TRBJ2-5,TRBV18,NA,CASSPWTLARETQYF,TGTGCCAGCTCACCATGGACTTTGGCCCGAGAGACCCAGTACTTC
NA,TRBJ2-2,TRBV6-4,many,CASSDRAGNTGELFF,TGTGCCAGCAGTGACCGGGCGGGGAACACCGGGGAGCTGTTTTTT
NA,TRBJ1-5,TRBV7-3,many,CASSLTGDSNQPQHF,TGTGCCAGCAGCTTAACAGGGGATAGCAATCAGCCCCAGCATTTT
TRBD2,TRBJ2-5,TRBV5-1,few,CASSSGTSGGQETQYF,TGCGCCAGCAGCTCAGGGACTAGCGGCGGGCAAGAGACCCAGTACTTC
NA,TRBJ1-2,TRBV11-3,many,CASSLGGAPGYTF,TGTGCCAGCAGCTTAGGCGGCGCTCCTGGCTACACCTTC
TRBD2,TRBJ2-1,TRBV19,many,CASSGGAGGVNEQFF,TGTGCCAGTAGTGGGGGAGCGGGAGGGGTGAATGAGCAGTTCTTC
NA,TRBJ2-7,TRBV27,many,CASSFGARYEQYF,TGTGCCAGCAGTTTCGGTGCGAGATACGAGCAGTACTTC
TRBD1,TRBJ2-3,TRBV5-8,many,CASSALGGQGSDTQYF,TGTGCCAGCAGCGCCCTCGGGGGACAGGGGTCAGATACGCAGTATTTT
NA,TRBJ2-5,TRBV19,many,CASTTPGETQYF,TGTGCCAGTACCACCCCGGGAGAGACCCAGTACTTC
TRBD1,TRBJ2-1,TRBV4-3,many,CASSQDLPDRGRDEQFF,TGCGCCAGCAGCCAAGATCTCCCAGACAGGGGGCGGGATGAGCAGTTCTTC
NA,TRBJ2-5,TRBV5-4,many,CASSPPHRGAQETQYF,TGTGCCAGCAGCCCCCCTCACCGAGGGGCTCAAGAGACCCAGTACTTC
NA,TRBJ1-4,TRBV5-5,many,CASSFQGTNEKLFF,TGTGCCAGCAGCTTCCAAGGGACTAATGAAAAACTGTTTTTT
NA,TRBJ2-1,TRBV10-3,many,CAIRGGQPNEQFF,TGTGCCATCAGGGGGGGACAGCCTAATGAGCAGTTCTTC
NA,TRBJ1-6,TRBV19,many,CASSADHGEPLHF,TGTGCCAGTAGTGCGGATCACGGGGAGCCCCTCCACTTT
NA,TRBJ2-7,TRBV7-3,many,CASSPEGGAAYEQYF,TGTGCCAGCAGCCCCGAGGGCGGGGCCGCCTACGAGCAGTACTTC
TRBD1,TRBJ1-4,TRBV5-1,many,CASRTGLRNEKLFF,TGCGCCAGCAGGACAGGGCTTCGGAATGAAAAACTGTTTTTT
TRBD1,TRBJ1-5,TRBV7-9,many,CASSSGQGVHQPQHF,TGTGCCAGCAGCTCCGGACAGGGGGTGCATCAGCCCCAGCATTTT
NA,TRBJ1-5,TRBV28,few,CASTPQHESNQPQHF,TGTGCCAGCACCCCCCAACATGAGAGTAATCAGCCCCAGCATTTT
TRBD1,TRBJ2-7,TRBV10-3,many,CAISESTGGYEQYF,TGTGCCATCAGTGAGTCGACAGGGGGGTACGAGCAGTACTTC
NA,TRBJ1-1,TRBV7-8,many,CASSLSRAEAFF,TGTGCCAGCAGCTTGAGCAGGGCTGAAGCTTTCTTT
NA,TRBJ1-5,TRBV27,many,CASSLVAGSNQPQHF,TGTGCCAGCAGTTTAGTGGCGGGTAGCAATCAGCCCCAGCATTTT
NA,TRBJ1-6,TRBV10-1,NA,CASSVQARGSPLHF,TGCGCCAGCAGTGTGCAGGCCAGGGGTTCACCCCTCCACTTT
TRBD1,TRBJ2-5,TRBV5-1,NA,CASSLRDSQETQYF,TGCGCCAGCAGCCTAAGGGACAGCCAAGAGACCCAGTACTTC
TRBD2,TRBJ2-5,TRBV24-1,many,CATSAVAGQETQYF,TGTGCCACCAGTGCGGTAGCGGGTCAAGAGACCCAGTACTTC
TRBD2,TRBJ2-5,TRBV28,many,CASGLAGVLETQYF,TGTGCCAGCGGCCTAGCGGGAGTGTTAGAGACCCAGTACTTC
TRBD1,TRBJ2-5,TRBV28,many,CASSTKQPTGAQETQYF,TGTGCCAGCAGTACAAAGCAACCGACAGGGGCGCAAGAGACCCAGTACTTC
NA,TRBJ2-4,TRBV10-2,many,CASSETRKNIQYF,TGCGCCAGCAGTGAAACGCGAAAGAACATTCAGTACTTC
NA,TRBJ1-1,TRBV29-1,many,CSAHRNTEAFF,TGCAGCGCCCACAGGAACACTGAAGCTTTCTTT
NA,TRBJ1-1,TRBV7-9,many,CASSLASQGWTEAFF,TGTGCCAGCAGCTTAGCGAGTCAGGGCTGGACTGAAGCTTTCTTT